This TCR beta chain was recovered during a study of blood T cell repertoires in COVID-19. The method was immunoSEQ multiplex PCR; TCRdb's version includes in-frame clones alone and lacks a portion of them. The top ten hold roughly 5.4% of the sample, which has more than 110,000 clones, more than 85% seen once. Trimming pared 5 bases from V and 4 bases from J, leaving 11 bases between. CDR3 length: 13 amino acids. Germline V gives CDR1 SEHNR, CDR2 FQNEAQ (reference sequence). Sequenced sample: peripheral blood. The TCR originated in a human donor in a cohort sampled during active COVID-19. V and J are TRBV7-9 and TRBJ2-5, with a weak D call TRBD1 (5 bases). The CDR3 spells CASSQGGGETQYF. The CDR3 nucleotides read TGTGCCAGCAGCCAGGGTGGCGGAGAGACCCAGTACTTC.